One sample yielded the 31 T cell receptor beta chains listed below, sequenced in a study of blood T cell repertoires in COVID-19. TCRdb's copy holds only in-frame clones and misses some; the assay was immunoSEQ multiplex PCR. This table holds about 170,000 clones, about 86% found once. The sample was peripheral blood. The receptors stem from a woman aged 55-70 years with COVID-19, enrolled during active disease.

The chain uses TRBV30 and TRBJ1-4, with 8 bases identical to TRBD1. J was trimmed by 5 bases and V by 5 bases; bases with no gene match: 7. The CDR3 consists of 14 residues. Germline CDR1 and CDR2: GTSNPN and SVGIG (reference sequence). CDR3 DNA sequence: TGTGCCTGGGGGACAGGACCGTTGAATGAAAAACTGTTTTTT. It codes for CAWGTGPLNEKLFF.

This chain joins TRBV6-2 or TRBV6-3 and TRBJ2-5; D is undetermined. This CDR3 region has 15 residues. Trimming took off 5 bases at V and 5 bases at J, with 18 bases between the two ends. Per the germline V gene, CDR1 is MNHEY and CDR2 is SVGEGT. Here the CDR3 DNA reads TGTGCCAGCAGTACCGACTCCAGCCGTTCGGAGACCCAGTACTTC. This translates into CASSTDSSRSETQYF.

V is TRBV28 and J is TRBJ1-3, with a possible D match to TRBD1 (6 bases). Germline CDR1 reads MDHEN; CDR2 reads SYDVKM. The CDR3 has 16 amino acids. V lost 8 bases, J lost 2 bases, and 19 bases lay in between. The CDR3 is CASGMTGGPPGNTIYF. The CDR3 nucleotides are TGTGCCAGCGGAATGACGGGGGGGCCTCCTGGAAACACCATATATTTT.

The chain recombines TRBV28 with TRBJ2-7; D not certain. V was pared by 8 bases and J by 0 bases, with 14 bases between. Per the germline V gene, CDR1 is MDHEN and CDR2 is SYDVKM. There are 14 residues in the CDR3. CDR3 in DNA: TGTGCCAGCCGTTGGCAGGTCAGCTCCTACGAGCAGTACTTC. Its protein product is CASRWQVSSYEQYF. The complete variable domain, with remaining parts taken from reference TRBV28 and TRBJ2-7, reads DVKVTQSSRYLVKRTGEKVFLECVQDMDHENMFWYRQDPGLGLRLIYFSYDVKMKEKGDIPEGYSVSREKKERFSLILESASTNQTSMYLCASRWQVSSYEQYFGPGTRLTVT.

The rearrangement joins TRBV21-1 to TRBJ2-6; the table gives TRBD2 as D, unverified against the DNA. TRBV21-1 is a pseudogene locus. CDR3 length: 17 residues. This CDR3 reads CASSKRRDSSGANVLTF. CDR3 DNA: TGTGCCAGCAGCAAAAGGCGGGATTCCTCTGGGGCCAACGTCCTGACTTTC.

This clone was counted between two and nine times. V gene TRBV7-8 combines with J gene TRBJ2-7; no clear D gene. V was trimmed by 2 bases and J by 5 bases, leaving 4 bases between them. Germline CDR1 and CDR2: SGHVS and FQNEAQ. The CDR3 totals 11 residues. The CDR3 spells CASSLTNEQYF. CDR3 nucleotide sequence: TGTGCCAGCAGCTTAACAAACGAGCAGTACTTC.

This chain's CDR3 is CASSPPGQGLYEQYF. Written as DNA, the CDR3 is TGCGCCAGCAGCCCACCGGGCCAGGGATTATACGAGCAGTACTTC. The chain uses TRBV5-1 and TRBJ2-7, with D perhaps TRBD1 (5 bases). From germline, CDR1 is SGHRS and CDR2 YFSETQ. V dropped 4 bases and J dropped 4 bases, with 18 bases sitting between them. There are 15 residues in the CDR3.

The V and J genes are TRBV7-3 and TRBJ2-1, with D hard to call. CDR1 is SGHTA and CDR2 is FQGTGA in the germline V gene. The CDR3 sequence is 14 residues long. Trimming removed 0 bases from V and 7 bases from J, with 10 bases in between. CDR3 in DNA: TGTGCCAGCAGCTTAACTGGCTCCTCTAATGAGCAGTTCTTC. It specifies CASSLTGSSNEQFF.

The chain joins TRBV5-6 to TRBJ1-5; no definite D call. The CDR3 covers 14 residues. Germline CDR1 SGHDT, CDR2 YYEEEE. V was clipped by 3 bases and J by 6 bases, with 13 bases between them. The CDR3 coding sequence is TGTGCCAGCAGCTCGACATCGTTGGGTCAGCCCCAGCATTTT. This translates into CASSSTSLGQPQHF.

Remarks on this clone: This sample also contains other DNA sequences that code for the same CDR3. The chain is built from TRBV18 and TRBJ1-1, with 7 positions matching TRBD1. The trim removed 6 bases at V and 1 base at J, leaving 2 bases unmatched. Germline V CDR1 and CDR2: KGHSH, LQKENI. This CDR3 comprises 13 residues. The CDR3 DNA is TGTGCCAGCTCCCGACAGGGGAACACTGAAGCTTTCTTT. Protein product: CASSRQGNTEAFF.

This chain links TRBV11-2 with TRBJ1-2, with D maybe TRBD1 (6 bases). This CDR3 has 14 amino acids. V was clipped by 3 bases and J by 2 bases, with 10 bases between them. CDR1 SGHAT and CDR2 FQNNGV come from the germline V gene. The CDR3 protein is CASSFGTGNYGYTF. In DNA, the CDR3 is TGTGCCAGCAGCTTTGGTACAGGGAACTATGGCTACACCTTC.

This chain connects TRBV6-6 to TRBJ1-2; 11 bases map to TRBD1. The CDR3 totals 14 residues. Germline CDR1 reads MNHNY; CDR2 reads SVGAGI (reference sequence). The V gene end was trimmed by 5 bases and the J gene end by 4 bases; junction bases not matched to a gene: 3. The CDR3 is CASSRDRGAYGYTF. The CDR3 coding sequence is TGTGCCAGCAGTCGGGACAGGGGGGCCTATGGCTACACCTTC.

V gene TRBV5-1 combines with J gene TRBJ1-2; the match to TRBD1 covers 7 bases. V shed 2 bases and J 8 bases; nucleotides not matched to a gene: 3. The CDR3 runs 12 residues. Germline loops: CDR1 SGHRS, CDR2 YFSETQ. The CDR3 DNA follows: TGCGCCAGCAGCTTCGACAGGGACGGCTACACCTTC. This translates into CASSFDRDGYTF.

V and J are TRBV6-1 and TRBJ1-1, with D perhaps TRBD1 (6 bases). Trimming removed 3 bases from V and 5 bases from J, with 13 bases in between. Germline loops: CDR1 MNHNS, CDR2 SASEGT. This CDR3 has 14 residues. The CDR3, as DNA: TGTGCCAGCAGTGATAACAGGGTGGGAACTGAAGCTTTCTTT. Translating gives CASSDNRVGTEAFF.

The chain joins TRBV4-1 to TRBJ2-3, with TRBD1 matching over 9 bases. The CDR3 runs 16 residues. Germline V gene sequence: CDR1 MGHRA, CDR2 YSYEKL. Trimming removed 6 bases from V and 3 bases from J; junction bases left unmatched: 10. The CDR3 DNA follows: TGCGCCAGCAGACCCTGGGACAGGGAACGAACAGATACGCAGTATTTT. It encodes CASRPWDRERTDTQYF.

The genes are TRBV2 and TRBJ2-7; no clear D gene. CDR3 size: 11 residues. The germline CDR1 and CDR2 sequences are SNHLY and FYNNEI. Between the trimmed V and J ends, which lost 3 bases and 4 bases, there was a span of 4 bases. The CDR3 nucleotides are TGTGCCAGCAGTGACCGGTACGAGCAGTACTTC. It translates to CASSDRYEQYF.

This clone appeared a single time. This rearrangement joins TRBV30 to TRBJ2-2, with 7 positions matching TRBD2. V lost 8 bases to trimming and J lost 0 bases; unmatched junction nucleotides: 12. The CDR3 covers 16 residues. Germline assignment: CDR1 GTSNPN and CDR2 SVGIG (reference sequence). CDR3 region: CALDWPSGPNTGELFF. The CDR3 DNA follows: TGTGCCCTGGACTGGCCTAGCGGCCCGAACACCGGGGAGCTGTTTTTT.

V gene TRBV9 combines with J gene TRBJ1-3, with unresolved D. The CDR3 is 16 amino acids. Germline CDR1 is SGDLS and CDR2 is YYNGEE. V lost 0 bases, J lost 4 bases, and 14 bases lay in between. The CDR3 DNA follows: TGTGCCAGCAGCGTAGGTCTCGGGGAAGGGGGAAACACCATATATTTT. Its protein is CASSVGLGEGGNTIYF.

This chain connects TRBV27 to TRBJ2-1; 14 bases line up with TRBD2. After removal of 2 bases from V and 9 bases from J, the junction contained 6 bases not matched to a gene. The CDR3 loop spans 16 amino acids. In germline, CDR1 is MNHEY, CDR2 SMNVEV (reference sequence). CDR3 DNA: TGTGCCAGCAGTTTAAAGACTAGCGGGAGGGCGGGTGAGCAGTTCTTC. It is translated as CASSLKTSGRAGEQFF.

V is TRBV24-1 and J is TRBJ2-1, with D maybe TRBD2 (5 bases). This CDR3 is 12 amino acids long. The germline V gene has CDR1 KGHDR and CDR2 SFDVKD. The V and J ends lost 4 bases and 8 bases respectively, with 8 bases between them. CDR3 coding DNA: TGTGCCACCAGTGAAAGAGGGTATGAGCAGTTCTTC. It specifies CATSERGYEQFF.

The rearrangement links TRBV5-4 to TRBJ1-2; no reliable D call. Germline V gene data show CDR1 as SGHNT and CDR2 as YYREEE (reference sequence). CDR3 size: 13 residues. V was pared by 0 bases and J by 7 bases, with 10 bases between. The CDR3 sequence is CASSLGIAGGYTF. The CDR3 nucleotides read TGTGCCAGCAGCTTGGGGATAGCGGGTGGCTACACCTTC.

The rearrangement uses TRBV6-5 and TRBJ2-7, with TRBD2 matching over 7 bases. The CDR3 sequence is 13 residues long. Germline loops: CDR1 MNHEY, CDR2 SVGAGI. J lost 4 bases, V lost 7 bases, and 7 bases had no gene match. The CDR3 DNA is TGTGCCAGCACCCGGGGACTACAATACGAGCAGTACTTC. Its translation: CASTRGLQYEQYF.

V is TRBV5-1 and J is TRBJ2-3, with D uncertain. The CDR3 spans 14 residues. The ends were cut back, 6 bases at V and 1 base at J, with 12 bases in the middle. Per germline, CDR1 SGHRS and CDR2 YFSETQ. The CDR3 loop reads CASTPPAGTDTQYF. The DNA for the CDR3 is TGCGCCAGCACACCTCCCGCAGGCACAGATACGCAGTATTTT.

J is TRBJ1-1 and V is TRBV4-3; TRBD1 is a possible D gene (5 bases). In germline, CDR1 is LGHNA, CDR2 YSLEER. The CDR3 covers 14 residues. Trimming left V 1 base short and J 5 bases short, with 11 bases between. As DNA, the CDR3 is TGCGCCAGCAGCCAAGTTCCAGGGCGGACTGAAGCTTTCTTT. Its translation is CASSQVPGRTEAFF.

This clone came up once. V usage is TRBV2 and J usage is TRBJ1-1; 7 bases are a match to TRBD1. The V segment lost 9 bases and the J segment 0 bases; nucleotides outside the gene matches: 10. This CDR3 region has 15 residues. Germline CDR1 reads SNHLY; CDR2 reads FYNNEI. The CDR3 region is CASQPTTGMNTEAFF. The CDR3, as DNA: TGTGCCAGTCAACCCACGACAGGGATGAACACTGAAGCTTTCTTT.

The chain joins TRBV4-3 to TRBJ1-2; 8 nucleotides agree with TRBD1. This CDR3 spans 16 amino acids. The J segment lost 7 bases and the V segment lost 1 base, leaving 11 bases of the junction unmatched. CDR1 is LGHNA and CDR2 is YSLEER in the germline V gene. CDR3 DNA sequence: TGCGCCAGCAGCCAAGTTCCGAGACAGGGGACGGGTGGCTACACCTTC. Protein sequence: CASSQVPRQGTGGYTF.

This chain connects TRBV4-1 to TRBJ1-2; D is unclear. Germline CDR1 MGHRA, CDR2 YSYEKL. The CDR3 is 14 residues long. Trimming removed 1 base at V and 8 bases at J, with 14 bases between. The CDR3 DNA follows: TGCGCCAGCAGCCAAGTTCCCCCCCCCGGGGGCTACACCTTC. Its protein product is CASSQVPPPGGYTF.

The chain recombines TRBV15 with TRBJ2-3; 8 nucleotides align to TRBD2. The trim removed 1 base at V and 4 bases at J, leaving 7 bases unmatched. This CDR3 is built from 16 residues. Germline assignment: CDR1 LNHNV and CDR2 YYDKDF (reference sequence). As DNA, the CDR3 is TGTGCCACCAGCAGAGTCGGGGGGGCGGTAGCAGATACGCAGTATTTT. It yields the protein CATSRVGGAVADTQYF.

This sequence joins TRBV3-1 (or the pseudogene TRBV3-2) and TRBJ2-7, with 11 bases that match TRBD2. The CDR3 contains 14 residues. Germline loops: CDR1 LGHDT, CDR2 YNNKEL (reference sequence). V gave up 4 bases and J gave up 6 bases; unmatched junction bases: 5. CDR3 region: CASSPLAGGSEQYF. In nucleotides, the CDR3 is TGTGCCAGCAGCCCGCTAGCGGGAGGCTCCGAGCAGTACTTC.

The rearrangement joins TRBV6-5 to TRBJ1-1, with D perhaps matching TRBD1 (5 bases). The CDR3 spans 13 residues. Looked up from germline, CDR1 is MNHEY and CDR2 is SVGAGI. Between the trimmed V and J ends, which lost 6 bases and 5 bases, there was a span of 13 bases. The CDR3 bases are TGTGCCAGCAGCCCAGGGTCTGGGACTGAAGCTTTCTTT. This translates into CASSPGSGTEAFF.

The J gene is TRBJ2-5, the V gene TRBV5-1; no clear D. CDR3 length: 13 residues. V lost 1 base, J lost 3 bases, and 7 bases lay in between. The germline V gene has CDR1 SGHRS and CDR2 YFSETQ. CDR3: CASSLLAEETQYF. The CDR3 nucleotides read TGCGCCAGCAGCTTGTTAGCAGAAGAGACCCAGTACTTC.